A single sample is the source of the 17 T cell receptor beta chains below, sequenced in a study of shared clonotypes between healthy human individuals. Libraries were prepared by immunoSEQ multiplex PCR; TCRdb keeps only in-frame clonotypes and omits some of them. The data contain approximately 2,200,000 clones, roughly 91% of them seen just once; the ten biggest clones take up around 1.7%. Terminally differentiated effector memory CD45RA+ cells were excluded from the naive CD8 cells, which were CD45RO-negative and positively selected for CCR7. The sample consisted of naive CD8+ T cells from PBMCs. All receptors derive from a man aged 18 to 35 in good health. Some clones in this sample may be carry-over from other donors' samples.

This chain joins TRBV9 and TRBJ1-5, with D unclear. CDR3 length equals 16 residues. V lost 4 bases and J 3 bases, leaving 17 bases between the germline ends. Germline V gives CDR1 SGDLS, CDR2 YYNGEE. The CDR3 region is CASSYAHGGDNQPQHF. In nucleotides, the CDR3 is TGTGCCAGCAGCTACGCCCATGGTGGGGACAATCAGCCCCAGCATTTT.

This chain links TRBV7-9 with TRBJ2-3; D is possibly TRBD2 (6 bases). Germline V CDR1 and CDR2: SEHNR, FQNEAQ (reference sequence). The CDR3 is 12 residues long. The germline V and J ends were trimmed by 6 bases and 6 bases, with 10 bases remaining between them. The chain's CDR3 is CASRRGDDTQYF. The CDR3 coding sequence is TGTGCCAGCAGGCGGGGTGATGATACGCAGTATTTT.

The V and J genes are TRBV29-1 and TRBJ2-7; 7 positions agree with TRBD2. Per germline, CDR1 SQVTM and CDR2 ANQGSEA. The trim removed 5 bases at V and 2 bases at J, leaving 6 bases unmatched. The CDR3 consists of 13 residues. The CDR3 region is CSVWGGMAYEQYF. The CDR3 DNA reads as TGCAGCGTTTGGGGGGGTATGGCCTACGAGCAGTACTTC.

The chain is built from TRBV5-1 and TRBJ2-7; possible D gene TRBD1, 6 bases. The V end lost 3 bases, the J end lost 3 bases, and 13 bases lay between the germline ends. Looked up from germline, CDR1 is SGHRS and CDR2 is YFSETQ. The CDR3 contains 14 residues. The CDR3 sequence: CASSSDGDIYEQYF. The CDR3 bases are TGCGCCAGCAGCTCTGATGGGGACATCTACGAGCAGTACTTC.

This chain joins TRBV28 and TRBJ2-5, with D perhaps assigned TRBD1 or TRBD2 (6 bases each). V shed 1 base and J shed 5 bases, with 14 bases lying between them. This CDR3 is 15 amino acids long. Looked up from germline, CDR1 is MDHEN and CDR2 is SYDVKM. The CDR3 is CASSLFPGAEETQYF. The CDR3 DNA follows: TGTGCCAGCAGTTTATTTCCGGGGGCCGAGGAGACCCAGTACTTC. Full variable domain (remainder filled in from reference TRBV28 and TRBJ2-5): DVKVTQSSRYLVKRTGEKVFLECVQDMDHENMFWYRQDPGLGLRLIYFSYDVKMKEKGDIPEGYSVSREKKERFSLILESASTNQTSMYLCASSLFPGAEETQYFGPGTRLLVL.

This rearrangement joins TRBV5-1 to TRBJ2-1, with 8 bases identical to TRBD1. This CDR3 is 15 amino acids long. Germline V gene lookup returns CDR1 SGHRS and CDR2 YFSETQ. V lost 1 base, J lost 4 bases, and 4 bases stayed unmatched. Here the CDR3 reads CASSLTGGRYNEQFF. The CDR3 bases are TGCGCCAGCAGCTTGACAGGGGGTCGGTACAATGAGCAGTTCTTC.

The V call is TRBV27, the J call TRBJ2-1; D is perhaps TRBD2 (5 bases). The germline gives CDR1 MNHEY, CDR2 SMNVEV (reference sequence). The CDR3 sequence is 17 residues long. V was shortened by 5 bases and J by 0 bases, with 17 bases between the two germline ends. The DNA for the CDR3 is TGTGCCAGCAGTGGCCACCTTGGACTGAGCTCCTACAATGAGCAGTTCTTC. It yields the protein CASSGHLGLSSYNEQFF.

This chain connects TRBV27 to TRBJ1-1; no clear D gene. The CDR3 sequence is 15 residues long. Trimming shortened V by 2 bases and J by 1 base, and 11 bases separated the two germline ends. Germline values: CDR1 MNHEY, CDR2 SMNVEV (reference sequence). The CDR3 nucleotides are TGTGCCAGCAGTTTAGGGTCCCGGGGGAACACTGAAGCTTTCTTT. Amino acid sequence: CASSLGSRGNTEAFF.

Note on this clone: Other DNA sequences within the sample encode an identical CDR3. The chain combines TRBV30 with TRBJ2-3; D is ambiguous. The V end lost 5 bases, the J end lost 1 base, and 4 bases lay between the germline ends. The CDR3 is made up of 11 amino acids. Germline CDR1 is GTSNPN and CDR2 is SVGIG (reference sequence). As DNA, the CDR3 is TGTGCCTGGGGGGGCACAGATACGCAGTATTTT. Its protein is CAWGGTDTQYF.

The J gene is TRBJ2-4, the V gene TRBV19; a weak D match, TRBD2 (7 bases). The CDR3 runs to 15 residues. V lost 3 bases and J 8 bases, leaving 17 bases between the germline ends. CDR1 is LNHDA, CDR2 SQIVND, per germline (reference sequence). This CDR3 is CASSIRGAREDIQYF. CDR3 DNA sequence: TGTGCCAGTAGTATCCGGGGGGCTCGGGAGGACATTCAGTACTTC.

This chain uses TRBV15 with TRBJ1-2; no firm D call. This CDR3 comprises 16 residues. Germline CDR1 is LNHNV and CDR2 is YYDKDF (reference sequence). The V gene lost 0 bases and the J gene lost 5 bases, with 16 bases spanning the gap. The CDR3 region has the DNA TGTGCCACCAGCAGAGATCGGTCGGGCGGCTCGTATGGCTACACCTTC. Amino acid sequence: CATSRDRSGGSYGYTF. Looking up the rest from reference TRBV15 and TRBJ1-2 gives the full variable domain: DAMVIQNPRYQVTQFGKPVTLSCSQTLNHNVMYWYQQKSSQAPKLLFHYYDKDFNNEADTPDNFQSRRPNTSFCFLDIRSPGLGDTAMYLCATSRDRSGGSYGYTFGSGTRLTVV.

The rearrangement links TRBV28 to TRBJ2-7, with 11 bases aligning to TRBD1. Per germline, CDR1 MDHEN and CDR2 SYDVKM. V dropped 6 bases and J dropped 0; count of bases not matched to a gene: 4. The CDR3 runs to 15 residues. CDR3 region: CASSSGTGGSYEQYF. In nucleotides, the CDR3 is TGTGCCAGCAGCTCCGGGACAGGGGGCTCCTACGAGCAGTACTTC. The variable domain in full, completed from reference TRBV28 and TRBJ2-7, reads DVKVTQSSRYLVKRTGEKVFLECVQDMDHENMFWYRQDPGLGLRLIYFSYDVKMKEKGDIPEGYSVSREKKERFSLILESASTNQTSMYLCASSSGTGGSYEQYFGPGTRLTVT.

This clone occurred once. The same CDR3 also results from other DNA sequences found in this sample. This chain links TRBV7-2 with TRBJ2-7; 7 bases fit TRBD2. Germline V gene lookup returns CDR1 SGHTA and CDR2 FQGNSA. The CDR3 runs 14 residues. Trimming took 3 bases from V and 1 from J; bases not matched to a gene: 3. The CDR3 region has the DNA TGTGCCAGCAGCTTGGCGGGGGTATCCTACGAGCAGTACTTC. This translates into CASSLAGVSYEQYF.

The rearrangement uses TRBV28 and TRBJ2-7; D not resolved. This CDR3 contains 16 residues. V lost 4 bases, J lost 2 bases, and 18 bases lay in between. The germline V gene encodes CDR1 MDHEN and CDR2 SYDVKM. This chain's CDR3 is CASSSPVLFYTYEQYF. In nucleotides, the CDR3 is TGTGCCAGCAGTTCCCCCGTTCTATTCTATACCTACGAGCAGTACTTC.

The chain has TRBV7-9 and TRBJ2-7; D may be TRBD1 or TRBD2 (5 bases each). The germline gives CDR1 SEHNR, CDR2 FQNEAQ (reference sequence). V shed 4 bases and J shed 4 bases, with 20 bases lying between them. The CDR3 consists of 16 residues. CDR3 coding DNA: TGTGCCAGCAGCTCTTCGTGGGGGTCCGAGGGATACGAGCAGTACTTC. It translates to CASSSSWGSEGYEQYF.

The CDR3 sequence: CASSPPTGLYYGYTF. Here the CDR3 DNA reads TGTGCCAGCAGCCCCCCGACAGGGCTATACTATGGCTACACCTTC. The chain carries TRBV28 and TRBJ1-2; 7 bases align to TRBD1. The CDR3 runs 15 residues. The germline V gene has CDR1 MDHEN and CDR2 SYDVKM. The V and J ends lost 6 bases and 3 bases, in that order; junction bases with no gene match: 10.

The chain carries TRBV19 and TRBJ2-1, with 7 bases identical to TRBD2. V trimming: 9 bases; J trimming: 3 bases; junction bases outside the gene matches: 14. The CDR3 loop spans 16 amino acids. Germline loops: CDR1 LNHDA, CDR2 SQIVND (reference sequence). DNA of the CDR3: TGTGCCAGCTGGGGACTATCGGGTTCAGGCTACAATGAGCAGTTCTTC. Amino acid sequence: CASWGLSGSGYNEQFF.